This is a list of T cell receptor beta chains from one sample in a study of T-cell memory formation after mild COVID-19. TCRdb passed the 5' RACE reads through MiXCR, listing each CDR3 protein once. The table has about 290,000 distinct CDR3 sequences, about 16% seen once; the top ten hold around 23%. The sequencing input was PBMCs or a T cell subset sorted from them (not recorded which). The receptors were gathered from a man between 18 and 29 years old who had mild COVID-19 (a few samples of this study predate the infection). Cell type and time point are not known. Each CDR3 is given with its conserved first and last residue. A D gene is named only where the DNA matches it firmly. Clone size is stated in some rows and not others, as once, few, many or a class when expanded.

j_call clone_size d_call v_call cdr3_nt cdr3_aa
TRBJ2-5 NA NA TRBV2 TGTGCCAGCAGTGGCGACAGATCCTCGGGCACCCAGTACTTC CASSGDRSSGTQYF
TRBJ1-6 few NA TRBV6-2/TRBV6-3 TGTGCCAGCAGTTACGGGAGGGCCTCACCCCTCCACTTT CASSYGRASPLHF
TRBJ1-3 NA NA TRBV29-1 TGCAGCGGGGACTCTGGAAACACCATATATTTT CSGDSGNTIYF
TRBJ2-1 few TRBD2 TRBV9 TGTGCCAGCAGCGTAGCTAGCGGGGCCTCCTACAATGAGCAGTTCTTC CASSVASGASYNEQFF
TRBJ1-5 few NA TRBV6-2/TRBV6-3 TGTGCCAGCAGTTACCGGGGGAGCAATCAGCCCCAGCATTTT CASSYRGSNQPQHF
TRBJ1-2 NA TRBD1 TRBV9 TGTGCCAGCAGCGTAGACGGGACAGGTGGCTATGGCTACACCTTC CASSVDGTGGYGYTF
TRBJ1-2 few NA TRBV24-1 TGTGCCACCAGCATGACAGGCTACGGCTACACCTTC CATSMTGYGYTF
TRBJ2-3 NA NA TRBV5-1 TGCGCCAGCAGCTTGGCCACGGGACGGTCTAGCACAGATACGCAGTATTTT CASSLATGRSSTDTQYF
TRBJ1-5 NA NA TRBV12-3/TRBV12-4 TGTGCCAGCAGTGGGACGGAGAATCAGCCCCAGCATTTT CASSGTENQPQHF
TRBJ2-5 NA NA TRBV7-2 TGTGCCAGCAGCTTTGCGGGGATCGGTTCGGAGACCCAGTACTTC CASSFAGIGSETQYF
TRBJ2-4 NA NA TRBV7-9 TGTGCCAGCAGCCCCCAACTAGGGAACATTCAGTACTTC CASSPQLGNIQYF
TRBJ2-1 few TRBD2 TRBV12-3/TRBV12-4 TGTGCCAGCAGTCTAATAGCGGGGAAGCAGTTCTTC CASSLIAGKQFF